One and the same sample provided the 12 T cell receptor beta chains below, sequenced in a study of shared clonotypes between healthy human individuals. Clones were read by immunoSEQ multiplex PCR, and TCRdb kept only the in-frame ones, dropping some. The table has some 500,000 clones, 90% to 96% seen once. Sequencing was carried out using naive CD4+ T cells sorted from blood. Subset of the sample: CD45RA+ positively selected. The source is a woman aged 25 to 39 in good health.

The table lists this clone with a count of one. This chain links TRBV19 with TRBJ1-5, with TRBD1 as a possible D gene (6 bases). V was clipped by 4 bases and J by 0 bases, with 19 bases between them. From germline, CDR1 is LNHDA and CDR2 SQIVND (reference sequence). The CDR3 has 18 residues. As DNA, the CDR3 is TGTGCCAGTAGTAAAACAGGGATGAATTTTTATAGCAATCAGCCCCAGCATTTT. It codes for CASSKTGMNFYSNQPQHF.

The chain has TRBV6-5 and TRBJ1-1, with TRBD1 as a possible D gene (6 bases). The germline V gene has CDR1 MNHEY and CDR2 SVGAGI. Trimming took off 5 bases at V and 0 bases at J, with 13 bases between the two ends. The CDR3 totals 15 residues. CDR3 DNA: TGTGCCAGCAGTAAACAGGGTAGAGTGAACACTGAAGCTTTCTTT. It encodes CASSKQGRVNTEAFF.

This chain uses TRBV6-6 with TRBJ1-2; TRBD1 agrees at 7 bases. The germline CDR1 and CDR2 sequences are MNHNY and SVGAGI (reference sequence). The V segment lost 6 bases and the J segment 0 bases; nucleotides outside the gene matches: 7. This CDR3 is 15 amino acids long. The CDR3 region is CASSRGQVPNYGYTF. The CDR3, as DNA: TGTGCCAGCAGCCGCGGACAGGTCCCTAACTATGGCTACACCTTC.

About this clone: Other DNA sequences in this specimen translate into the identical CDR3. The chain joins TRBV5-1 to TRBJ2-2, with no clear D. In germline, CDR1 is SGHRS, CDR2 YFSETQ. Trimming cost V 2 bases and J 3 bases, with 5 bases left between them. This CDR3 is 13 amino acids long. This chain's CDR3 is CASSFTDTGELFF. CDR3 DNA: TGCGCCAGCAGCTTCACAGACACCGGGGAGCTGTTTTTT.

This clone was detected only once. This chain joins TRBV29-1 and TRBJ1-1; D is unresolved. Germline loops: CDR1 SQVTM, CDR2 ANQGSEA. CDR3 length: 14 residues. V gave up 1 base and J gave up 3 bases, with 12 bases separating them. CDR3 sequence: CSVEVPGRHTEAFF. In DNA, the CDR3 is TGCAGCGTTGAAGTTCCAGGCCGACACACTGAAGCTTTCTTT.

J is TRBJ2-7 and V is TRBV19; a possible D gene is TRBD2 (6 bases). CDR1 LNHDA and CDR2 SQIVND come from the germline V gene (reference sequence). V lost 3 bases, J lost 4 bases, and 16 bases lay in between. The CDR3 contains 15 residues. The CDR3 loop reads CASSINAGTIYEQYF. CDR3 bases: TGTGCCAGTAGTATCAATGCGGGAACAATTTACGAGCAGTACTTC.

A word on this clone: The sample has other DNA sequences that encode this CDR3 too. The rearrangement uses TRBV18 and TRBJ2-2; 9 nucleotides align to TRBD1. The CDR3 consists of 15 residues. The germline V gene encodes CDR1 KGHSH and CDR2 LQKENI. Germline trimming cut 6 bases from V and 2 bases from J; bases unmatched to any gene: 4. CDR3 in DNA: TGTGCCAGCTCGCCGGGACAGGGAAACACCGGGGAGCTGTTTTTT. Protein: CASSPGQGNTGELFF.

The chain is built from TRBV5-4 and TRBJ2-1; D perhaps matches TRBD2 (6 bases). Germline CDR1 reads SGHNT; CDR2 reads YYREEE (reference sequence). With 1 base removed from V and 0 bases from J, the gap between germline ends came to 11 bases. The CDR3 is 16 amino acids. CDR3 sequence: CASSLLAQSSYNEQFF. The CDR3 coding sequence is TGTGCCAGCAGCTTGCTAGCGCAAAGCTCCTACAATGAGCAGTTCTTC. The full variable domain, with the rest looked up from reference TRBV5-4 and TRBJ2-1, is ETGVTQSPTHLIKTRGQQVTLRCSSQSGHNTVSWYQQALGQGPQFIFQYYREEENGRGNFPPRFSGLQFPNYSSELNVNALELDDSALYLCASSLLAQSSYNEQFFGPGTRLTVL.

About this clone itself: Germline and junction disagree at one end, which may indicate a read error. This chain uses TRBV7-2 with TRBJ2-7; 9 bases align to TRBD2. The germline V gene encodes CDR1 SGHTA and CDR2 FQGNSA. CDR3 size: 15 residues. CDR3 residues: CASTLAGVRSYEQYF. The CDR3 DNA follows: TGTGCCAGCACCTTAGCGGGAGTTCGCTCCTACGAGCAGTACTTC.

The table lists this clone with a few counts. The chain carries TRBV7-9 and TRBJ1-2; D may be TRBD1 (5 bases). V lost 2 bases to trimming and J lost 8 bases, with 12 bases between them. Germline CDR1 SEHNR, CDR2 FQNEAQ (reference sequence). This CDR3 spans 13 amino acids. The CDR3 protein is CASSLLGDSGYTF. CDR3 bases: TGTGCCAGCAGCTTATTAGGGGATAGCGGCTACACCTTC. The variable domain in full, with the rest retrieved from reference TRBV7-9 and TRBJ1-2, is DTGVSQNPRHKITKRGQNVTFRCDPISEHNRLYWYRQTLGQGPEFLTYFQNEAQLEKSRLLSDRFSAERPKGSFSTLEIQRTEQGDSAMYLCASSLLGDSGYTFGSGTRLTVV.

The chain carries TRBV27 and TRBJ1-5; D call uncertain. The ends were cut back, 8 bases at V and 3 bases at J, with 17 bases in the middle. CDR3 length: 15 amino acids. Per the germline V gene, CDR1 is MNHEY and CDR2 is SMNVEV (reference sequence). The CDR3 coding sequence is TGTGCCAGCGGGTTACCCCCGCCAAACAATCAGCCCCAGCATTTT. Its protein product is CASGLPPPNNQPQHF.

The chain is built from TRBV2 and TRBJ2-3; 13 bases are shared with TRBD2. The CDR3 is 14 residues long. Losses at the gene ends were 9 bases for V and 3 bases for J; bases not matched to a gene: 3. In germline, CDR1 is SNHLY, CDR2 FYNNEI. The CDR3 DNA reads as TGTGCCAGACGGACTAGCGGGAGTACAGATACGCAGTATTTT. Its protein product is CARRTSGSTDTQYF.